This T cell receptor (beta chain) derives from a study of human T cells and chemical hapten exposure. The authors' processing: Sequenced samples showed a median of around 100,000 TCRs each, with counts running from roughly 23,000 to 700,000. TCRdb recomputed calls from the RACE reads with MiXCR, one row per CDR3 protein. TCRdb's processing, not the study's, gives the V and J calls here. Of roughly 70,000 distinct CDR3 sequences listed, about 9.1% are singletons. Per germline, CDR1 MRHNA and CDR2 SNTAGT. Trimming pared 4 bases from V and 2 bases from J, leaving 5 bases between. The CDR3 runs to 13 residues. This clonotype has a count of ten or more. As to time point: patch test 1, 2 weeks after DPC sensitization. As for treatment: therapeutic diphenylcyclopropenone sensitization with weekly scalp DPC.

This chain joins TRBV6-4 and TRBJ2-2; D unresolved. The receptor was isolated from a woman aged 40 to 55 with alopecia areata. Some clones in this sample may be carry-over from other donors' samples. The sample consisted of whole blood, taken in connection with sensitization to the hapten diphenylcyclopropenone (DPC). CDR3 amino acids: CASSASNTGELFF. CDR3 nucleotide sequence: TGTGCCAGCAGTGCCTCAAACACCGGGGAGCTGTTTTTT.